A selection of T cell receptor beta chains follows, all from one sample in a study of T cell responses to AZD1222 COVID-19 vaccine. The protocol was immunoSEQ multiplex PCR, while the TCRdb copy is restricted to in-frame clones and leaves out a portion. The sample contains around 140,000 clones, approximately 85% of which appear only once. This sample comprised peripheral blood, obtained on day 0 of AZD1222 vaccination. The receptors here all came from an adult in good health. CDR3s leave out the opening cysteine and the closing phenylalanine or tryptophan. The D gene is left open where the match is weak. Clone size is shown for a subset of rows, as once, few, many or a class of expanded clone.

V gene	clone size	D gene	J gene	CDR3 protein
TRBV12-3/TRBV12-4	few	-	TRBJ2-5	ASSFQETQY
TRBV5-1	-	TRBD1	TRBJ1-4	ASSPGTGGGYEKLF
TRBV10-3	-	TRBD2	TRBJ2-5	AISGSSGGALETQY
TRBV10-1	-	-	TRBJ2-2	ASSESNTGELF
TRBV18	-	-	TRBJ2-5	ASSPTTRWGHFQETQY
TRBV3-1/TRBV3-2	-	-	TRBJ1-1	ASKVGANTEAF
TRBV19	-	-	TRBJ1-6	ASSITGGSPLH
TRBV19	-	-	TRBJ1-1	ASTRGHITAEAF
TRBV10-2	medium-sized	TRBD1	TRBJ1-1	ASGDRGNTEAF
TRBV30	-	TRBD2	TRBJ2-5	AWSVPTGLADQETQY
TRBV21-1	-	-	TRBJ1-3	ASSHITGGRGYSGNTIY
TRBV29-1	-	TRBD1	TRBJ1-2	SAGGQDGAGYT
TRBV19	-	TRBD1	TRBJ2-7	ASKTGQGVSYEQY